This TCR beta chain was observed in a study of cytomegalovirus exposure and HLA in healthy donors. Across the whole study: Earlier sequencing of approximately 200 million T cells yielded 100 million to 140 million unique TCR beta sequences. Study-wide results and caveats: V segments that were indistinguishable, TRBV6-2 and TRBV6-3 among them, were omitted from analysis.

Note on this clone: Its antigen remains unidentified.

CDR3 size: 16 residues. The ends lost 0 bases at V and 8 bases at J; junction bases unmatched: 9. Per germline, CDR1 LNHDA and CDR2 SQIVND (reference sequence). The primer mix had 60 Vbeta and 13 Jbeta primers. Here immunoSEQ multiplex PCR was the method, and the copy in TCRdb shows in-frame clones only, minus some. The table has 140,000 to 150,000 clones, approximately 80% seen once. The source is a male donor in good health and CMV-seronegative. Sample: PBMCs. This sequence joins TRBV19 and TRBJ2-1; TRBD1 agrees at 8 bases. The CDR3 protein is CASSIDRGQGVDEQFF. CDR3 DNA: TGTGCCAGTAGTATAGATCGAGGACAGGGCGTGGATGAGCAGTTCTTC.